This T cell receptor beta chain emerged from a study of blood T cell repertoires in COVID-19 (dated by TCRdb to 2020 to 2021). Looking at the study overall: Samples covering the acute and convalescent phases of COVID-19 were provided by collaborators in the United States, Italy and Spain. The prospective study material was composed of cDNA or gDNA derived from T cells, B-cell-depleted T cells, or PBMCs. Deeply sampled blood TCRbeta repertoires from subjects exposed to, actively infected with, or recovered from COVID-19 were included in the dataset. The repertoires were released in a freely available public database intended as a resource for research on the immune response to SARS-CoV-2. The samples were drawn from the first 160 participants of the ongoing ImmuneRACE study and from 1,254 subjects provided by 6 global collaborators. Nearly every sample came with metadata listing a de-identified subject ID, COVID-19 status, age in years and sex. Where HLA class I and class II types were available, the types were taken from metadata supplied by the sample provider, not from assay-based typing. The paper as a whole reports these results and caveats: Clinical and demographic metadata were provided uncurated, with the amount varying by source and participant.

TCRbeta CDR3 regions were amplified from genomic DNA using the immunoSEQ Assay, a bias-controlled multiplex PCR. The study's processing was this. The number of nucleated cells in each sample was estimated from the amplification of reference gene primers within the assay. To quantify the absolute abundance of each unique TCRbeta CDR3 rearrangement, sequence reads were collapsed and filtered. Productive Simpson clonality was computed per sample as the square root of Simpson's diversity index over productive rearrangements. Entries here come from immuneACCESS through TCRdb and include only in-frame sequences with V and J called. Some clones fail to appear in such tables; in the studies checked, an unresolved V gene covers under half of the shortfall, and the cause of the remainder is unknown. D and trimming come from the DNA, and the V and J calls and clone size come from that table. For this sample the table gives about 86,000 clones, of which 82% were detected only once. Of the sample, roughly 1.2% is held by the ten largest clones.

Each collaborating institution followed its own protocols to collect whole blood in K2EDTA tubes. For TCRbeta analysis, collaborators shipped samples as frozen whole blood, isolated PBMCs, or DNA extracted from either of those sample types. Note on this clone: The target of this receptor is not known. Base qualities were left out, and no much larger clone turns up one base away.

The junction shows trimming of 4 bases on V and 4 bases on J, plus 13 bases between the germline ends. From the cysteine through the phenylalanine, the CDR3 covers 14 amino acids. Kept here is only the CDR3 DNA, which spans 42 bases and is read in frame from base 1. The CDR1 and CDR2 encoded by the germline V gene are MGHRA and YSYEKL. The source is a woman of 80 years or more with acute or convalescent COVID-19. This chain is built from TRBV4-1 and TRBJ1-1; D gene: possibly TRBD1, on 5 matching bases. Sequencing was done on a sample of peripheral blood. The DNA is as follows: TGCGCCAGCAGCCGAGAGGGGCTAAGCACTGAAGCTTTCTTT. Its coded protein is CASSREGLSTEAFF.